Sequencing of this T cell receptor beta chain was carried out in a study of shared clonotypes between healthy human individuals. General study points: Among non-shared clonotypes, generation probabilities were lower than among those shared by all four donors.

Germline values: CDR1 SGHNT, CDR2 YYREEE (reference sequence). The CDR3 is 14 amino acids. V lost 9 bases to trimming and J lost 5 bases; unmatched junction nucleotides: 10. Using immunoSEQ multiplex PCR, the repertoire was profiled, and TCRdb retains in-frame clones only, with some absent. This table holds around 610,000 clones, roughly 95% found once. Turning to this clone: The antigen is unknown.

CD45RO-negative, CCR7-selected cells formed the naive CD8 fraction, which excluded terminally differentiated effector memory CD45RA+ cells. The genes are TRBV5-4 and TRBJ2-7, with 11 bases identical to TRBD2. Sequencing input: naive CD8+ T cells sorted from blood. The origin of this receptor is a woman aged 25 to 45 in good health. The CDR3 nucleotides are TGTGCCACCGAAGAAACTAGCGGGAGCAACGAGCAGTACTTC. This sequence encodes CATEETSGSNEQYF.